The sequence of this TCR beta chain was determined in a study of blood T cell repertoires in COVID-19. Study summary: The analysed material was cDNA or gDNA that came from T cells, B-cell-depleted T cells, or PBMCs.

The germline CDR1 and CDR2 sequences are LNHDA and SQIVND (reference sequence). V dropped 3 bases and J dropped 8 bases, with 19 bases sitting between them. This CDR3 spans 15 amino acids. Clones were sequenced by immunoSEQ multiplex PCR, and TCRdb holds only the in-frame ones, with some missing. The sample lists 220,000 or so clones; over 80% were seen once. What the recovered Cohort 3 donors had was two negative PCRs, clearance, or symptom resolution. J is TRBJ1-2 and V is TRBV19, with D possibly TRBD1 on 5 matching bases. This clonotype originated in a woman aged 40 to 55 who had recovered from COVID-19. Sequencing used PBMCs or T cells enriched from blood (not recorded which). The chain's CDR3 is CASSIHLRDFEGYTF. CDR3 coding DNA: TGTGCCAGTAGTATCCACCTCCGGGACTTTGAGGGCTACACCTTC.